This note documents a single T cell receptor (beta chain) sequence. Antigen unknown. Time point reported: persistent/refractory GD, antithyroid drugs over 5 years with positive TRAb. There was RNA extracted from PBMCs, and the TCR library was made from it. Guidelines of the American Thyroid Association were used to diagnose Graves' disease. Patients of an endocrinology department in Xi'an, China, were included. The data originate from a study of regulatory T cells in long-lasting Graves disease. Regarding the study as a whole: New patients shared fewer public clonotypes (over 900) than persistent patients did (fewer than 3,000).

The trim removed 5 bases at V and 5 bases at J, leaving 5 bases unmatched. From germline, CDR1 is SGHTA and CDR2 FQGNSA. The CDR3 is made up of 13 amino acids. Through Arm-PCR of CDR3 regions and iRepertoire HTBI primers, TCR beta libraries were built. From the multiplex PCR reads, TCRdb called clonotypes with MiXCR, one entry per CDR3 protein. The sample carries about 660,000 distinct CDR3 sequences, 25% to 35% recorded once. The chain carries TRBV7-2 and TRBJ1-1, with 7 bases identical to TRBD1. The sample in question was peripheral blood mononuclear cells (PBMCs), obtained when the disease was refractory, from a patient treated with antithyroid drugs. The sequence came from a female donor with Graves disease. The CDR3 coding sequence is TGTGCCAGCAGCCGAGGGGGCTGGACTGAAGCTTTCTTT. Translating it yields CASSRGGWTEAFF.